This T cell receptor (beta chain) was sequenced in a study of beta chain features in type 1 diabetes. Broader study findings: All four CD4+ subsets from Type 1 diabetes patients carried moderately but significantly shorter TCRB CDR3s. Type 1 diabetes patients showed fewer insertions and more deletions at VDJ junctions.

Notes on this clone: Its antigen is currently unknown.

The CDR3 runs 16 residues. In germline, CDR1 is GTSNPN, CDR2 SVGIG (reference sequence). V lost 1 base to trimming and J lost 0 bases, with 16 bases between them. Sequencing targeted expressed TCRB transcripts, as all isolated RNA had been reverse transcribed. This table comes from immunoSEQ multiplex PCR, and its TCRdb copy is limited to in-frame clones, with some not included. The repertoire consists of a few hundred thousand clones, with around 10% occurring once and the leading ten covering 0.015%. The sequence derives from a woman in her 30s in good health. J is TRBJ2-7 and V is TRBV30; tentatively, D is TRBD2 (6 bases). The sample was naive CD4+ T cells from blood. CDR3 residues: CAWSALSGRISYEQYF. CDR3 bases: TGTGCCTGGAGTGCTTTATCGGGGAGGATCTCCTACGAGCAGTACTTC.